This TCR beta chain was identified in a study of identical twins. Study-wide findings and caveats: Invariant cells of the MAIT and iNKT types might have partly distorted the zero-insertion analyses. A lower insertion count was a feature of abundant cord blood beta clonotypes, with no such feature in memory repertoires.

Using its own MiXCR run on the 5' RACE reads, TCRdb lists one record per CDR3 protein. The sample contains approximately 670,000 distinct CDR3 sequences, roughly 6.2% of which appear only once. The CDR3 consists of 15 residues. Germline CDR1 and CDR2: SQVTM and ANQGSEA. Germline trimming cut 6 bases from V and 4 bases from J; bases unmatched to any gene: 10. This clonotype was recorded many times. No antigen is known for it. The sample was naive T cells sorted from blood. The TCR sequence derives from a man between 18 and 35 years old in good health. This chain links TRBV29-1 with TRBJ1-5; 9 nucleotides align to TRBD1. CDR3 loop: CSVAAGDRVNQPQHF. The DNA of the CDR3 is TGCAGCGTGGCGGCAGGGGACAGGGTAAATCAGCCCCAGCATTTT.